This T cell receptor (beta chain) is from a study of T and B cells in COVID-19 patients. On the study more broadly: Active-infection patients were older, median roughly 62 years, than recovered patients, median approximately 36 years. Of under 25 active-infection patients, approximately 12 were critically ill with mechanical ventilation or extracorporeal membrane oxygenation.

CDR1 and CDR2 (germline): SGHNT, YYREEE (reference sequence). V gave up 8 bases and J gave up 9 bases, with 5 bases separating them. The CDR3 has 9 amino acids. From blood, about 230-500 ng of genomic DNA served as TRB template. TRB rearrangements were amplified by multiplex PCR with BIOMED2 TRB-A/B primers. TCRdb used MiXCR to reprocess the multiplex PCR reads, holding one entry per CDR3 protein. The sample consists of about 8,000 distinct CDR3 sequences, about 28% of them appearing once. By proportion, this clonotype is medium-sized. Its specificity is not known. The study, taken as a whole, reports: Highly clonal in active COVID-19, TRB repertoires exceeded healthy-donor diversity and richness at recovery. Patients with COVID-19 reportedly showed strongly skewed T cell receptor beta variable and joining gene usage.

The source material was blood. The chain is built from TRBV5-4 and TRBJ2-2; D ambiguous. The sequence was obtained from a human donor who had recovered from COVID-19. CDR3: CARTRELFF. The CDR3 nucleotides read TGTGCCAGAACCAGGGAGCTGTTTTTT.